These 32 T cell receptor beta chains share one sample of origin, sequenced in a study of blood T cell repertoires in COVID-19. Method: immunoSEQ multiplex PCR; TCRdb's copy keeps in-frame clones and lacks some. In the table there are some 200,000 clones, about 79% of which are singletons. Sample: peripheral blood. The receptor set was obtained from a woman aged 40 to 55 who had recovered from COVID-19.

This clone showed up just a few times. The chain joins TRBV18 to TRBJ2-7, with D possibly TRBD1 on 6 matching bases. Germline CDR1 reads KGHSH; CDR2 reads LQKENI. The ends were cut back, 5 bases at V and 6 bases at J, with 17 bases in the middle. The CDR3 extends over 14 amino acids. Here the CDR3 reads CASSTGQSEVEQYF. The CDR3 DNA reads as TGTGCCAGCTCAACCGGACAGTCGGAAGTCGAGCAGTACTTC.

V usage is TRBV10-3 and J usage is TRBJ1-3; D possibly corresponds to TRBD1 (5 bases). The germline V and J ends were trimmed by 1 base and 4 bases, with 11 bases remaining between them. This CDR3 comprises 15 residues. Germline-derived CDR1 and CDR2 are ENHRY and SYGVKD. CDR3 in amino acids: CAISEWAGNGNTIYF. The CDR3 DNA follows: TGTGCCATCAGTGAGTGGGCAGGGAACGGAAACACCATATATTTT.

CDR3 nucleotides: TGTGCCAGCTCACCACTACGGGAACTCGGTGCACCCCTCCACTTT. Protein sequence: CASSPLRELGAPLHF. This chain joins TRBV18 and TRBJ1-6; D remains unclear. The V end lost 1 base, the J end lost 11 bases, and 15 bases lay between the germline ends. The CDR3 length is 15 residues. Germline V CDR1 and CDR2: KGHSH, LQKENI.

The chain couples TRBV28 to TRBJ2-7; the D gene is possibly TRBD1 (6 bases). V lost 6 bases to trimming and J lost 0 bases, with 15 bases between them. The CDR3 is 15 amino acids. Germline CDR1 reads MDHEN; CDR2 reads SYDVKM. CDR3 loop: CASSTGPPSSYEQYF. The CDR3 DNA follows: TGTGCCAGCAGCACAGGGCCCCCGAGCTCCTACGAGCAGTACTTC.

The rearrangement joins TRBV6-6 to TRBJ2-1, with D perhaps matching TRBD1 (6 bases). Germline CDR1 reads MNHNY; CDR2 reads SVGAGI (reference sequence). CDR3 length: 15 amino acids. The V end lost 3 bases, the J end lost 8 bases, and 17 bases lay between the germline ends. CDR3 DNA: TGTGCCAGCAGTTATGGGGCAGGGGCTATGGATGAGCAGTTCTTC. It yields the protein CASSYGAGAMDEQFF.

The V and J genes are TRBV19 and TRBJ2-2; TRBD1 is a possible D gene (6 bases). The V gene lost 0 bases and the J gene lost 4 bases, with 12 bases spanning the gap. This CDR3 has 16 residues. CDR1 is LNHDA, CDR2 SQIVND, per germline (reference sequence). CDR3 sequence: CASSIDYRALTGELFF. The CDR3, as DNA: TGTGCCAGTAGTATAGACTACAGGGCACTCACCGGGGAGCTGTTTTTT.

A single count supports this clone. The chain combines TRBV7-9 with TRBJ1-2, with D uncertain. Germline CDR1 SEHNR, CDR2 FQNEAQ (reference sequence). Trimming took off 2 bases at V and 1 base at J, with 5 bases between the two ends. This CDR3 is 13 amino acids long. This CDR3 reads CASSLRDNYGYTF. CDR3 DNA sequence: TGTGCCAGCAGCTTACGCGATAACTATGGCTACACCTTC.

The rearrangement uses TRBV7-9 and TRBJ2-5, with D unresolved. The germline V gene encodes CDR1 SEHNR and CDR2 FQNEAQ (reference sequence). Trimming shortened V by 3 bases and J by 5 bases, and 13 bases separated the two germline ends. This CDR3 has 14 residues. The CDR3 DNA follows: TGTGCCAGCAGCTTTAACCCGGTGGTGGAGACCCAGTACTTC. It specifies CASSFNPVVETQYF.

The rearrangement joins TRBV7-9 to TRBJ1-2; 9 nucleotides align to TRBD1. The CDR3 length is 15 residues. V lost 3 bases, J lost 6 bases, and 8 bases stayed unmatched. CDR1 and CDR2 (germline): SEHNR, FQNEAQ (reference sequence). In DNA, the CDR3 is TGTGCCAGCAGCTTTCAACCTGGACAGGGGCATGGCTACACCTTC. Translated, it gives CASSFQPGQGHGYTF.

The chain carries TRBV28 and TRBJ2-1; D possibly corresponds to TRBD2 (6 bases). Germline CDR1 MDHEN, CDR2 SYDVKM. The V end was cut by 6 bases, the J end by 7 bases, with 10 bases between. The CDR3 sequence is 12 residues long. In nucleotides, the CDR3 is TGTGCCAGCAGCTTGGACTATAATGAGCAGTTCTTC. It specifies CASSLDYNEQFF. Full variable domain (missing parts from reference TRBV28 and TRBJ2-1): DVKVTQSSRYLVKRTGEKVFLECVQDMDHENMFWYRQDPGLGLRLIYFSYDVKMKEKGDIPEGYSVSREKKERFSLILESASTNQTSMYLCASSLDYNEQFFGPGTRLTVL.

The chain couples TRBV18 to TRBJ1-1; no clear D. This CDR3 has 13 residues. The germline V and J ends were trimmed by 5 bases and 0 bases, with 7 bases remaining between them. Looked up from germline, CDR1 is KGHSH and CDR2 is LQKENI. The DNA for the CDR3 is TGTGCCAGCTCAGAAGCTATGAACACTGAAGCTTTCTTT. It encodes CASSEAMNTEAFF.

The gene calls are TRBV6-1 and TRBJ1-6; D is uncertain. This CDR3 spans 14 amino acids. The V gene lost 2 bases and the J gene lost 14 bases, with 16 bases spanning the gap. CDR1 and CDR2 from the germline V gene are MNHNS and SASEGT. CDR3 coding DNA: TGTGCCAGCAGTGAATCAGTTTTTATCATCACCCTCCACTTT. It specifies CASSESVFIITLHF.

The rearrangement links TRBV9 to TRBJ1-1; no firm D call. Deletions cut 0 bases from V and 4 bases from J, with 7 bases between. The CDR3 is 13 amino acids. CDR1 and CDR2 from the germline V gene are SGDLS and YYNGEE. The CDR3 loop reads CASSVVSGTEAFF. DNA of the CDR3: TGTGCCAGCAGCGTAGTGTCAGGCACTGAAGCTTTCTTT.

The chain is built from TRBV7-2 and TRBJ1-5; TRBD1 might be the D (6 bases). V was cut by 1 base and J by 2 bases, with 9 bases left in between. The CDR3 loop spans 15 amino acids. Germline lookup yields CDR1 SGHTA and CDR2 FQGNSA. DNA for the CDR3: TGTGCCAGCAGCTTAGTGGGACAAGGCAATCAGCCCCAGCATTTT. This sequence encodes CASSLVGQGNQPQHF.

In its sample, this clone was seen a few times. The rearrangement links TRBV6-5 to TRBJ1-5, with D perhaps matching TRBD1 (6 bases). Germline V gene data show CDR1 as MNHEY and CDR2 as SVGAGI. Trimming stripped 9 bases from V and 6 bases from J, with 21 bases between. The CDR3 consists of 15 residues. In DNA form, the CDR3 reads TGTGCCAGTACTCCAGGGGTTGGAGAATTTCAGCCCCAGCATTTT. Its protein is CASTPGVGEFQPQHF.

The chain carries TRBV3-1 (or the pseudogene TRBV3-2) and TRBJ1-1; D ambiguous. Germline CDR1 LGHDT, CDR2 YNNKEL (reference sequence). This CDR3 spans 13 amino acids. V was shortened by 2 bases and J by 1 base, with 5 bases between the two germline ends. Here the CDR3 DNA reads TGTGCCAGCAGCCAACTGTCGAACACTGAAGCTTTCTTT. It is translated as CASSQLSNTEAFF.

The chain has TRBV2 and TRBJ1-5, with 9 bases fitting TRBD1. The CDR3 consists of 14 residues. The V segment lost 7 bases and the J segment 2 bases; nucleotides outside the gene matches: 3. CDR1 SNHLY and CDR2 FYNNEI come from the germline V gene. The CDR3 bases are TGTGCCAGCACGGGGACAGGGCGCAATCAGCCCCAGCATTTT. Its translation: CASTGTGRNQPQHF.

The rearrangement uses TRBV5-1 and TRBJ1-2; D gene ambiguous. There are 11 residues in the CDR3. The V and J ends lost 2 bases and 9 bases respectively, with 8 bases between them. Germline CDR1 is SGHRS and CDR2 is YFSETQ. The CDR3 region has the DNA TGCGCCAGCAGCTTCGCCGGGAGCTACACCTTC. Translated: CASSFAGSYTF.

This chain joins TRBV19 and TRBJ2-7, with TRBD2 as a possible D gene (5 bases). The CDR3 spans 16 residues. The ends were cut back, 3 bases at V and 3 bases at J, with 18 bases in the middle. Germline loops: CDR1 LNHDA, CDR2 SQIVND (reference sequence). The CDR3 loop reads CASSILFGNGLYEQYF. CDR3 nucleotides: TGTGCCAGTAGTATTTTGTTCGGGAACGGGCTCTACGAGCAGTACTTC.

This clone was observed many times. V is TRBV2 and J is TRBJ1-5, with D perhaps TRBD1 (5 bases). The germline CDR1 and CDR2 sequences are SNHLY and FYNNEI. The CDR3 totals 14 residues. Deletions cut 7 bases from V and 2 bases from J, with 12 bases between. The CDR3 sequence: CASTRAQGNQPQHF. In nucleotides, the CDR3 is TGTGCCAGCACCCGCGCACAGGGCAATCAGCCCCAGCATTTT.

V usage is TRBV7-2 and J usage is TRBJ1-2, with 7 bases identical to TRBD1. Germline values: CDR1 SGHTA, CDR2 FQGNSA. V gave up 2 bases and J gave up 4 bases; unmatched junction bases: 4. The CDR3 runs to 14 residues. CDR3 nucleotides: TGTGCCAGCAGCTTACAGGGGGAAAGCTATGGCTACACCTTC. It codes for CASSLQGESYGYTF.

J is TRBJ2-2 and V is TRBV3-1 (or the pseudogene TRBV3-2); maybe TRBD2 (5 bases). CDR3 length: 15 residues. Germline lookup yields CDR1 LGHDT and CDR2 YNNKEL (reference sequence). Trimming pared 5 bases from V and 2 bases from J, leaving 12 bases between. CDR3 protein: CASSIGSVNTGELFF. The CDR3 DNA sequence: TGTGCCAGCAGCATAGGTAGCGTTAACACCGGGGAGCTGTTTTTT.

The CDR3 here is CASSPGTSLQETQYF. CDR3 nucleotides: TGCGCCAGCAGCCCCGGGACTAGCCTCCAAGAGACCCAGTACTTC. J is TRBJ2-5 and V is TRBV5-1; 9 bases are a match to TRBD2. Germline CDR1 SGHRS, CDR2 YFSETQ. V lost 4 bases to trimming and J lost 1 base; unmatched junction nucleotides: 5. This CDR3 contains 15 residues.

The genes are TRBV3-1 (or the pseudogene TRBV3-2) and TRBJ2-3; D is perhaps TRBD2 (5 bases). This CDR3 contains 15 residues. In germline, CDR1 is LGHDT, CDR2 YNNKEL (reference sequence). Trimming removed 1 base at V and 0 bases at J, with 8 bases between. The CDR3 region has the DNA TGTGCCAGCAGCCAAGGTCCGGGAAGCACAGATACGCAGTATTTT. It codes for CASSQGPGSTDTQYF.

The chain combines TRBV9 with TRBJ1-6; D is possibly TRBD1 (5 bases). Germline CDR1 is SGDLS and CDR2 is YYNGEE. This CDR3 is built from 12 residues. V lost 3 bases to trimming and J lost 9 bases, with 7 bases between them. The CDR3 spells CASSAQGSPLHF. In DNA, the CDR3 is TGTGCCAGCAGCGCGCAGGGTTCACCCCTCCACTTT.

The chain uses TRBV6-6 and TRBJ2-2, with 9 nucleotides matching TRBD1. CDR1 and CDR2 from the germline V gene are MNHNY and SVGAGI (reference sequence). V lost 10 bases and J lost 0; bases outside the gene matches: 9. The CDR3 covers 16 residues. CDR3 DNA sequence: TGTGCCACCCTCCGCGGGACAGGGACGAACACCGGGGAGCTGTTTTTT. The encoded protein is CATLRGTGTNTGELFF.

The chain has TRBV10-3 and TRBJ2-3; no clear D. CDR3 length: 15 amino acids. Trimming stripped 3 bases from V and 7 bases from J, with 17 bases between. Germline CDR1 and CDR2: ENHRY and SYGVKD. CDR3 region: CAISDRVMLVNTQYF. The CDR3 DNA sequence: TGTGCCATCAGTGATAGAGTAATGTTGGTAAATACGCAGTATTTT.

CDR3 amino acids: CASSVGDRGVNEQFF. The CDR3, as DNA: TGTGCCAGCAGCGTAGGTGACAGGGGCGTCAATGAGCAGTTCTTC. V and J are TRBV9 and TRBJ2-1, with TRBD1 identical over 8 bases. Trimming cost V 0 bases and J 6 bases; bases outside gene matches: 5. The V gene's germline CDR1 is SGDLS and CDR2 YYNGEE. CDR3 length: 15 residues.

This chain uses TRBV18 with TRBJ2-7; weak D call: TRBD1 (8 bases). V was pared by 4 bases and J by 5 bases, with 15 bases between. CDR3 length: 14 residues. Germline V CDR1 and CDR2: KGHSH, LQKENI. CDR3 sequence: CASSLQGGVDEQYF. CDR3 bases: TGTGCCAGCTCACTACAGGGGGGGGTCGACGAGCAGTACTTC.

CDR3 bases: TGTGCCACCAGCCCTCGACTAGTAAGCACAGATACGCAGTATTTT. The encoded protein is CATSPRLVSTDTQYF. The chain recombines TRBV15 with TRBJ2-3, with D maybe TRBD2 (6 bases). Germline V gene data show CDR1 as LNHNV and CDR2 as YYDKDF (reference sequence). V lost 5 bases, J lost 0 bases, and 12 bases lay in between. The CDR3 is made up of 15 amino acids. Looking up the rest from reference TRBV15 and TRBJ2-3 gives the full variable domain: DAMVIQNPRYQVTQFGKPVTLSCSQTLNHNVMYWYQQKSSQAPKLLFHYYDKDFNNEADTPDNFQSRRPNTSFCFLDIRSPGLGDTAMYLCATSPRLVSTDTQYFGPGTRLTVL.

The CDR3 here is CAISGSNTDTQYF. CDR3 DNA: TGTGCCATCAGTGGGTCTAACACAGATACGCAGTATTTT. This chain links TRBV10-3 with TRBJ2-3; no clear D. Germline V gene data show CDR1 as ENHRY and CDR2 as SYGVKD. There are 13 residues in the CDR3. The ends were cut back, 4 bases at V and 2 bases at J, with 7 bases in the middle.

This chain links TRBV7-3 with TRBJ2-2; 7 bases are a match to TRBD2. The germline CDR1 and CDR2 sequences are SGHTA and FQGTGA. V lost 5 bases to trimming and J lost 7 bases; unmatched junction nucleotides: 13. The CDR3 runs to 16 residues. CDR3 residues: CASSVAPSGAHGELFF. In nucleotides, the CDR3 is TGTGCCAGCAGCGTGGCCCCCAGCGGGGCTCACGGGGAGCTGTTTTTT.